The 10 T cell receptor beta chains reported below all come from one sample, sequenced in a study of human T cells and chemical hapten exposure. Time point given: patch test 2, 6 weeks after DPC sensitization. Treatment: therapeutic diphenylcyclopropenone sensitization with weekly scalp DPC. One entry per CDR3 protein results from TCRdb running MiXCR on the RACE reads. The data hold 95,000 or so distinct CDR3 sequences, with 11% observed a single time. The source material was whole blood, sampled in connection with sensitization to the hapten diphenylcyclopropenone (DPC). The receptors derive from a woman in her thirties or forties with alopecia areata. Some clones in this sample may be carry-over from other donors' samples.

Here the CDR3 reads CASSPPRDRGSYNEQFF. CDR3 coding DNA: TGTGCCAGCTCACCACCGCGGGACAGGGGGTCCTACAATGAGCAGTTCTTC. This rearrangement joins TRBV18 to TRBJ2-1; 11 bases match TRBD1. The CDR3 extends over 17 amino acids. The V segment lost 0 bases and the J segment 1 base; nucleotides outside the gene matches: 2. Looked up from germline, CDR1 is KGHSH and CDR2 is LQKENI.

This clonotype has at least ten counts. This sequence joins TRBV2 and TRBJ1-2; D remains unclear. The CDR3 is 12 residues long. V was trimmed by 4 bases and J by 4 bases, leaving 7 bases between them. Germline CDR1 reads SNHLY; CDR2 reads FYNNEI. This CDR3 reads CASSVVGYGYTF. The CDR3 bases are TGTGCCAGCAGTGTGGTGGGCTATGGCTACACCTTC.

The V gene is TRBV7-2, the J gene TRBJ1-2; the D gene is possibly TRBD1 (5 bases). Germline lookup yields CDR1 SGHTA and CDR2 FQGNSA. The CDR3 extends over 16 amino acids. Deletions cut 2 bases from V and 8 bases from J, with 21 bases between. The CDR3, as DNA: TGTGCCAGCAGCTTACCCACCCCTGCAGGGATGAGCGGCTACACCTTC. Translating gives CASSLPTPAGMSGYTF.

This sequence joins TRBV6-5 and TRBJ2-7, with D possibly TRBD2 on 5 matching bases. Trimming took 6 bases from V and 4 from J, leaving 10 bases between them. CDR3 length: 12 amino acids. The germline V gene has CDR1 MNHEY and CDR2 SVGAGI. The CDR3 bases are TGTGCCAGCAGAAACGGGGAATACGAGCAGTACTTC. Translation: CASRNGEYEQYF.

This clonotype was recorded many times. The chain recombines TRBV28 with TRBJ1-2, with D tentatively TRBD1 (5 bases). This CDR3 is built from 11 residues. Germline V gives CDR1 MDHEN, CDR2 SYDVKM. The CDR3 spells CVATGDYGYTF. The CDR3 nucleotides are TGTGTGGCTACGGGGGACTATGGCTACACCTTC.

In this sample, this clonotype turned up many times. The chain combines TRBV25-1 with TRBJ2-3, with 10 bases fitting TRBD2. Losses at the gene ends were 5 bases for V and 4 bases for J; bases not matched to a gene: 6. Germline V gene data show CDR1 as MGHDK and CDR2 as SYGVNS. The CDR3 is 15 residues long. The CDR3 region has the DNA TGTGCCAGCAGTCCGCTAGCGGGAGTTGCAGATACGCAGTATTTT. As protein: CASSPLAGVADTQYF.

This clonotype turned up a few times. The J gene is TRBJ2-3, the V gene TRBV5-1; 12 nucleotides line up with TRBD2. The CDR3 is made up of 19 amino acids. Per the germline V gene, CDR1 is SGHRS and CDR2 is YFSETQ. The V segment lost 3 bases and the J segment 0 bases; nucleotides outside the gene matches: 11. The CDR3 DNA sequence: TGCGCCAGCAGCTCTGGGCTGACTAGCGGGAGTCCTAGCACAGATACGCAGTATTTT. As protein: CASSSGLTSGSPSTDTQYF.

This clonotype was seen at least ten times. As DNA, the CDR3 is TGTGCCAGCAGTCCAAGGGACAGGCATACCTACGAGCAGTACTTC. Amino acids: CASSPRDRHTYEQYF. The rearrangement joins TRBV6-2 or TRBV6-3 to TRBJ2-7; 8 bases fit TRBD1. The CDR3 has 15 residues. The trim removed 5 bases at V and 2 bases at J, leaving 8 bases unmatched. Germline V lookup: CDR1 MNHEY, CDR2 SVGEGT.

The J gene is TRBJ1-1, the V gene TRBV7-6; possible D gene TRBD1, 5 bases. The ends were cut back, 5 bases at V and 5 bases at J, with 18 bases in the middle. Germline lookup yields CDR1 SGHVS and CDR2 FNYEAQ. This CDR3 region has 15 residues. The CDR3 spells CASSMTPGIGTEAFF. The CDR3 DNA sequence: TGTGCCAGCAGCATGACTCCAGGGATAGGGACTGAAGCTTTCTTT.

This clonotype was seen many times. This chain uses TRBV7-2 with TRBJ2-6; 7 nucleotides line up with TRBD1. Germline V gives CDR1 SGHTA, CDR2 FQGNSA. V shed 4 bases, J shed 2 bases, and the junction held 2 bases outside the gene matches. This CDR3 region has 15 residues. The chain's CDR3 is CASSSDRAGANVLTF. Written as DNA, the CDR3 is TGTGCCAGCAGCTCTGACAGGGCTGGGGCCAACGTCCTGACTTTC.